Here is one T cell receptor (beta chain) with its context. The antigen is not known. The sample belongs to a study of T cell responses to AZD1222 COVID-19 vaccine. Study-level results: Reports indicate that nearly half of spike-specific TCRs are directed at unmutated variant regions. Baseline testing showed seropositivity in only a handful of AZD1222 recipients.

The CDR3 loop spans 15 amino acids. CDR1 is SGDLS, CDR2 YYNGEE, per germline. The V end was cut by 4 bases, the J end by 0 bases, with 13 bases between. Method: immunoSEQ multiplex PCR; TCRdb's copy keeps in-frame clones and lacks some. Among approximately 140,000 clones listed, approximately 90% were seen once. V gene TRBV9 combines with J gene TRBJ1-1; D possibly corresponds to TRBD1 (5 bases). The receptor's source is an adult in good health. This sample comprised peripheral blood, obtained on day 0 of AZD1222 vaccination. CDR3 region: CASSPQGGLNTEAFF. The CDR3 nucleotides are TGTGCCAGCAGCCCCCAGGGTGGTTTGAACACTGAAGCTTTCTTT.